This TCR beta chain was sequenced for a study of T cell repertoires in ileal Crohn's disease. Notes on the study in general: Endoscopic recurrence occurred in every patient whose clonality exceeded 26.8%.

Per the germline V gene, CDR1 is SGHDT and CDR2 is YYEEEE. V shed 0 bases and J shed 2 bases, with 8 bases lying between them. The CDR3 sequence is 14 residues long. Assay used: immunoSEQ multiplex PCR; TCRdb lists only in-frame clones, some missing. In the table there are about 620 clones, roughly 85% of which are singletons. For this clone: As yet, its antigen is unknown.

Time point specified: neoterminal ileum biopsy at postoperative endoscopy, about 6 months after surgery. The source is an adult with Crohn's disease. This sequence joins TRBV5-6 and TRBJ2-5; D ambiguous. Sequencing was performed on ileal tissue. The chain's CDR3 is CASSLGTLQETQYF. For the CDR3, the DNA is TGTGCCAGCAGCTTGGGGACCCTGCAAGAGACCCAGTACTTC.